This TCR beta chain appears in the sequencing data of a study of blood T cell repertoires in COVID-19. Looking at the study overall: COVID-19 samples from acute and convalescent phases originated in the United States, Italy and Spain. PBMCs, B-cell-depleted T cells, or T cells provided the cDNA or gDNA that made up the material.

The CDR3 sequence is 13 residues long. Germline CDR1 SGHDN, CDR2 FVKESK. V was cut by 2 bases and J by 5 bases, with 10 bases left in between. Seattle patients were enrolled while actively infected and followed longitudinally. How the authors handled the data: Amplification with reference gene primers provided the estimates of nucleated cell counts. Sequencing was performed with immunoSEQ multiplex PCR; in TCRdb, only in-frame clones are kept and a portion is missing. V, J and clone size are those of that table, while D and trimming were read from the DNA. Of roughly 100,000 clones listed, more than 90% are singletons.

The chain employs TRBV14 and TRBJ2-7; D is unresolved. Material: peripheral blood. This receptor was identified in a woman aged 45-59 years with COVID-19, enrolled during active disease. In nucleotides, the CDR3 is TGTGCCAGCAGCCAATATGTCACGGACGAGCAGTACGTC. As protein: CASSQYVTDEQYV.